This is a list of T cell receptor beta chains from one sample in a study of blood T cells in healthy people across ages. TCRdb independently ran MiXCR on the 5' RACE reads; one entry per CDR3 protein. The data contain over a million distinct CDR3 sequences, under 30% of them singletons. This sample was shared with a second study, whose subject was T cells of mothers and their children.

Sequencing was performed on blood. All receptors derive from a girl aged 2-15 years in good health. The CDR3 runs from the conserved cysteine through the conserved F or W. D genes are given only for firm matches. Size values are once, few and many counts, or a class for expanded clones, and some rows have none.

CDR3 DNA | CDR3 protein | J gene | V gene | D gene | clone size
TGTGCCAGCAGAAACGACTTCGTTCCTGGGGGTTCAGATACGCAGTATTTT | CASRNDFVPGGSDTQYF | TRBJ2-3 | TRBV27 | - | -
TGCGCCAGCAGCTTGGACAGTGTGCAACTGTTTTTT | CASSLDSVQLFF | TRBJ1-4 | TRBV5-1 | - | -
TGCAGTGCCAGAAAGAGGAGCTCCTACGAGCAGTACTTC | CSARKRSSYEQYF | TRBJ2-7 | TRBV20-1 | - | -
TGTGCCAGCAGCTTAGTCCAGGGGCTGGCTGAAGCTTTCTTT | CASSLVQGLAEAFF | TRBJ1-1 | TRBV7-9 | - | few
TGTGCCAGCAGCCCGCGTTTAGGAGAGCAGTACTTC | CASSPRLGEQYF | TRBJ2-7 | TRBV9 | - | many
TGCGCCAGCAGCCAAGGACGGGGGAACACCGGGGAGCTGTTTTTT | CASSQGRGNTGELFF | TRBJ2-2 | TRBV4-1 | - | -
TGTGCCAGCAGCTCCACACAGGGGAGGTGGGGCACTGAAGCTTTCTTT | CASSSTQGRWGTEAFF | TRBJ1-1 | TRBV7-9 | TRBD1 | -
TGCAGCGTTGAAGATCGCGGTGGGGCCAATGAGCAGTTCTTC | CSVEDRGGANEQFF | TRBJ2-1 | TRBV29-1 | - | -
TGTGCCAGCAGTCGCGCGGGGACTACGGGGAATGAGCAGTTCTTC | CASSRAGTTGNEQFF | TRBJ2-1 | TRBV6-5 | TRBD2 | -
TGTGCCAGCACGACGGGAGGGGGGGCGCCGGGTGGCTACACCTTC | CASTTGGGAPGGYTF | TRBJ1-2 | TRBV28 | - | few
TGTGCCAGCAGCGCCGGGGTCGGGACAGATACGCAGTATTTT | CASSAGVGTDTQYF | TRBJ2-3 | TRBV9 | - | few
TGCAGTGCTAGAGATTTCCTAGCGGGAGACAATGAGCAGTTCTTC | CSARDFLAGDNEQFF | TRBJ2-1 | TRBV20-1 | TRBD2 | -
TGTGCCAGCAGTTCGGGGACAGCCAGGAACGAGCAGTACTTC | CASSSGTARNEQYF | TRBJ2-7 | TRBV12-3/TRBV12-4 | TRBD1 | -
TGTGCCAGCAGTTCGACTAGCGGGAGGAGCACAGATACGCAGTATTTT | CASSSTSGRSTDTQYF | TRBJ2-3 | TRBV12-3/TRBV12-4 | TRBD2 | -
TGTGCCGTCGGACTAGGAGTAGACAATGAGCAGTTCTTC | CAVGLGVDNEQFF | TRBJ2-1 | TRBV10-3 | TRBD2 | few
TGTGCCAGCAGCCCAGGGGTTATGGCTGAAGCTTTCTTT | CASSPGVMAEAFF | TRBJ1-1 | TRBV7-6 | - | -
TGTGCCAGCAGCCTATACGAGGGAGCGGGGGGCACAGATACGCAGTATTTT | CASSLYEGAGGTDTQYF | TRBJ2-3 | TRBV9 | TRBD2 | -
TGTGCCATCGGCCGCAGCAATGAGCAGTTCTTC | CAIGRSNEQFF | TRBJ2-1 | TRBV5-4 | - | -
TGTGCCAGCAGCTTCCCCGGGACTAGCTATGACGAGCAGTACTTC | CASSFPGTSYDEQYF | TRBJ2-7 | TRBV5-6 | TRBD2 | -
TGCAGTGCTAAAGACACCGCTAGCGGTTCCTACAATGAGCAGTTCTTC | CSAKDTASGSYNEQFF | TRBJ2-1 | TRBV20-1 | TRBD2 | -
TGCAGTGCTAGAGATAGGAGCGGACTAGGAACCTACAATGAGCAGTTCTTC | CSARDRSGLGTYNEQFF | TRBJ2-1 | TRBV20-1 | TRBD2 | -
TGTGCCAGCAGTTACACACTGACTAGCGGGGGAAAAGAGACCCAGTACTTC | CASSYTLTSGGKETQYF | TRBJ2-5 | TRBV6-5 | TRBD2 | few
TGTGCCAGCAGTACCGGAGGGGGGGGCCTAATCAGCGAGCAGTACTTC | CASSTGGGGLISEQYF | TRBJ2-7 | TRBV7-2 | - | -
TGTGCCAGCTCACAAGACAACAAAGAGACCCAGTACTTC | CASSQDNKETQYF | TRBJ2-5 | TRBV18 | - | many
TGCAGCGTGCGACCCACTTCTGGAAACACCATATATTTT | CSVRPTSGNTIYF | TRBJ1-3 | TRBV29-1 | - | -
TGCGCCAGCAGCCAGCGGGGGGATGGGGGAGATTCACCCCTCCACTTT | CASSQRGDGGDSPLHF | TRBJ1-6 | TRBV4-3 | - | few
TGCGCCAGCGGATCCCGACTAGCGGGAGTAGTTGAGCAGTTCTTC | CASGSRLAGVVEQFF | TRBJ2-1 | TRBV5-1 | TRBD2 | few
TGTGCCAGCAGCTACTTAAGCTCGGGTGAGCAGTTCTTC | CASSYLSSGEQFF | TRBJ2-1 | TRBV7-2 | - | many
TGTGCCAGCAGTGATGCCAGCTTGAAGGCAGATACGCAGTATTTT | CASSDASLKADTQYF | TRBJ2-3 | TRBV2 | - | few
TGTGCCAGCAGCTTGCGTGGGATCCAAGACTCGAGCTCCTACAATGAGCAGTTCTTC | CASSLRGIQDSSSYNEQFF | TRBJ2-1 | TRBV5-5 | - | few
TGCAGTGCTAGACCGACTAGCGGGAGCTTGAATGAGCAGTTCTTC | CSARPTSGSLNEQFF | TRBJ2-1 | TRBV20-1 | TRBD2 | -
TGTGCCAGCATTCAGGACGGAGATGAAAAACTGTTTTTT | CASIQDGDEKLFF | TRBJ1-4 | TRBV6-1 | - | -
TGTGCCAGCAAGCCGGGACAGAGTTACGAGCAGTACTTC | CASKPGQSYEQYF | TRBJ2-7 | TRBV6-5 | TRBD1 | -
TGTGCCAGCAGCGCATTCCGTCCGGAGACCCAGTACTTC | CASSAFRPETQYF | TRBJ2-5 | TRBV11-2 | - | few
TGCGCCAGCAGCTTGGGACTCATAAACATTCAGTACTTC | CASSLGLINIQYF | TRBJ2-4 | TRBV5-1 | - | -
TGCAGTGCTAGAGTAGCGGGAGCTGCTAGCACAGATACGCAGTATTTT | CSARVAGAASTDTQYF | TRBJ2-3 | TRBV20-1 | TRBD2 | -
TGTGCCAGCAGTTCCTACAGGGGGATCGAGACCCAGTACTTC | CASSSYRGIETQYF | TRBJ2-5 | TRBV27 | TRBD1 | -
TGTGCCAGCAGTTCCAAAGCGACAGGCACGGCGGTCGATGAAGCTTTCTTT | CASSSKATGTAVDEAFF | TRBJ1-1 | TRBV12-3/TRBV12-4 | - | -
TGCGCCAGCAGCTTCTACGGGACAACGCGCTACGAGCAGTACTTC | CASSFYGTTRYEQYF | TRBJ2-7 | TRBV5-1 | - | -
TGTGCCAGCAGCTCCGCCACTTTGGGGCAGCCTCAAGAGACCCAGTACTTC | CASSSATLGQPQETQYF | TRBJ2-5 | TRBV13 | - | -
TGTGCCAGCAGCTTAAGGTATCAGGGCCCAGATACGCAGTATTTT | CASSLRYQGPDTQYF | TRBJ2-3 | TRBV7-9 | - | few
TGTGCCAGCAGCGTCTTAGGACAGGGCTACAATGAGCAGTTCTTC | CASSVLGQGYNEQFF | TRBJ2-1 | TRBV9 | TRBD1 | -
TGCGCCAGCAGCCAAGCACTAGCCGTCTACGAGCAGTACTTC | CASSQALAVYEQYF | TRBJ2-7 | TRBV4-1 | - | -
TGCAGCGTGGAAAGCCGGGACGGCCAAGAGACCCAGTGCTTC | CSVESRDGQETQCF | TRBJ2-5 | TRBV29-1 | - | once
TGTGCCGGCAGCGTGAGGGTTCCGCAGGATGCTAATTCACCCCTCCACTTT | CAGSVRVPQDANSPLHF | TRBJ1-6 | TRBV7-2 | - | few
TGTGCCAGCAGCCGATCTAGCGGGGGCCCATCAGTGGAGTATTTT | CASSRSSGGPSVEYF | TRBJ2-3 | TRBV7-9 | TRBD2 | -
TGTGCCAGCAGCGACCACCTTGAGACAGGCACAGATACGCAGTATTTT | CASSDHLETGTDTQYF | TRBJ2-3 | TRBV9 | - | few
TGTGCCAGCAGCTTAGCGAGCACCTCGGAGACCCAGTACTTC | CASSLASTSETQYF | TRBJ2-5 | TRBV7-8 | - | -
TGTGCCAGCACTAACCGATTGGGGGGATGGTACGAGCAGTACTTC | CASTNRLGGWYEQYF | TRBJ2-7 | TRBV28 | - | -
TGTGCCAGCAAAGGGACAGACCAAGAGACCCAGTACTTC | CASKGTDQETQYF | TRBJ2-5 | TRBV5-4 | TRBD1 | -
TGTGCCAGCAGCTTAGTCCCGGCGGGAGGGAACGAGCAGTACTTC | CASSLVPAGGNEQYF | TRBJ2-7 | TRBV7-2 | TRBD2 | few
TGTGCCAGCAGCCAGGAGACTAGTAATCTGTATTTT | CASSQETSNLYF | TRBJ2-3 | TRBV3-1 | - | few
TGTGCCAGTAGTTACTCTGGCGGGAGAGACTACGAGCAGTACTTC | CASSYSGGRDYEQYF | TRBJ2-7 | TRBV19 | TRBD2 | few
TGTGCCAGCAGTTTCGGGACACCAGGAAACACCATATATTTT | CASSFGTPGNTIYF | TRBJ1-3 | TRBV7-3 | - | once
TGTGCCAGCAGCCGGGTCGAGGAGACCCAGTACTTC | CASSRVEETQYF | TRBJ2-5 | TRBV28 | - | -